The rows below give T cell receptor beta chains drawn from one sample of a study of beta chain features in type 1 diabetes. Method: immunoSEQ multiplex PCR; TCRdb's copy keeps in-frame clones and lacks some. The sample contains under 250,000 clones, approximately 10% of which appear only once. Sequenced: central memory CD4+ T cells from blood. The receptors here all came from a man aged 18 to 30 in good health. Both conserved end residues are part of each CDR3. D genes are given only for firm matches. Some rows mark clone size as missing; the rest say once, few, many or name a class of expanded clone.

d_gene: TRBD2; abundance: .; v_gene: TRBV5-1; j_gene: TRBJ2-3; CDR3nt: TGCGCCAGCCGACTAGCGGGAGCAGATACGCAGTATTTT; CDR3aa: CASRLAGADTQYF
d_gene: TRBD1; abundance: .; v_gene: TRBV19; j_gene: TRBJ2-2; CDR3nt: TGTGCCAGTAGTAGACAGGGACAGGGATTCACCGGGGAGCTGTTTTTT; CDR3aa: CASSRQGQGFTGELFF
d_gene: TRBD1; abundance: .; v_gene: TRBV2; j_gene: TRBJ1-5; CDR3nt: TGTGCCAGCAAACCGGACAGGGGGCCCCAGCATTTT; CDR3aa: CASKPDRGPQHF
d_gene: TRBD2; abundance: few; v_gene: TRBV19; j_gene: TRBJ2-5; CDR3nt: TGTGCCAGTAGTCCAGGACTAGCGGGAGGGCCGGCCCAAGAGACCCAGTACTTC; CDR3aa: CASSPGLAGGPAQETQYF
d_gene: .; abundance: few; v_gene: TRBV11-2; j_gene: TRBJ2-3; CDR3nt: TGTGCCAGCAGCTTAGTGGGAGCGCCCACAGATACGCAGTATTTT; CDR3aa: CASSLVGAPTDTQYF
d_gene: TRBD1; abundance: few; v_gene: TRBV5-4; j_gene: TRBJ2-7; CDR3nt: TGTGCCAGCAGCACCGCGCCGGGACAGGGAACGGACGAGCAGTACTTC; CDR3aa: CASSTAPGQGTDEQYF
d_gene: TRBD1; abundance: .; v_gene: TRBV4-2; j_gene: TRBJ2-7; CDR3nt: TGTGCCAGCAGCCAAGATAGACAGGGGGTTGGCTACGAGCAGTACTTC; CDR3aa: CASSQDRQGVGYEQYF
d_gene: .; abundance: .; v_gene: TRBV18; j_gene: TRBJ1-1; CDR3nt: TGTGCCAGCTCACTTCAATCATTCGGCCTGAACACTGAAGCTTTCTTT; CDR3aa: CASSLQSFGLNTEAFF
d_gene: .; abundance: .; v_gene: TRBV15; j_gene: TRBJ1-2; CDR3nt: TGTGCCACCAGCAGAGGGGACATTAACTATGGCTACACCTTC; CDR3aa: CATSRGDINYGYTF
d_gene: TRBD1; abundance: few; v_gene: TRBV25-1; j_gene: TRBJ2-6; CDR3nt: TGTGCCAGCAGTGACGGGACAGGATCTGGGGCCAACGTCCTGACTTTC; CDR3aa: CASSDGTGSGANVLTF
d_gene: TRBD1; abundance: few; v_gene: TRBV12-5; j_gene: TRBJ2-5; CDR3nt: TGTGCTAGTGGTTCGGGACAGGACCAAGAGACCCAGTACTTC; CDR3aa: CASGSGQDQETQYF
d_gene: TRBD1; abundance: .; v_gene: TRBV25-1; j_gene: TRBJ1-5; CDR3nt: TGTGCCAGCAGTGACCGGGACAGGGGACAGGATCAGCCCCAGCATTTT; CDR3aa: CASSDRDRGQDQPQHF
d_gene: .; abundance: .; v_gene: TRBV7-7; j_gene: TRBJ1-1; CDR3nt: TGTGCTAGCAGCTTATCGGGGAACACTGAAGCTTTCTTT; CDR3aa: CASSLSGNTEAFF
d_gene: .; abundance: .; v_gene: TRBV27; j_gene: TRBJ2-7; CDR3nt: TGTGCCAGCACTCGGCAGGGACTGAACCCCTACGAGCAGTACTTC; CDR3aa: CASTRQGLNPYEQYF
d_gene: .; abundance: many; v_gene: TRBV19; j_gene: TRBJ1-1; CDR3nt: TGTGCCAGTAGTATAACAGCGATGAACACTGAAGCTTTCTTT; CDR3aa: CASSITAMNTEAFF
d_gene: .; abundance: .; v_gene: TRBV18; j_gene: TRBJ2-1; CDR3nt: TGTGCCAGCTCACCACCGTCCGGGGTACGGTACAATGAGCAGTTCTTC; CDR3aa: CASSPPSGVRYNEQFF
d_gene: .; abundance: few; v_gene: TRBV7-2; j_gene: TRBJ2-3; CDR3nt: TGTGCCAGCAGGCGACTGCAGGGTTCGGATACGCAGTATTTT; CDR3aa: CASRRLQGSDTQYF
d_gene: TRBD1; abundance: many; v_gene: TRBV2; j_gene: TRBJ2-5; CDR3nt: TGTGCCAGCAGCTGGACAGGGGGTGAGGCCCAGTACTTC; CDR3aa: CASSWTGGEAQYF
d_gene: TRBD1; abundance: .; v_gene: TRBV25-1; j_gene: TRBJ2-4; CDR3nt: TGTGCCAGCGGGAGTGTGAGGACAGGGTCCAAAAACATTCAGTACTTC; CDR3aa: CASGSVRTGSKNIQYF
d_gene: TRBD2; abundance: .; v_gene: TRBV7-2; j_gene: TRBJ2-1; CDR3nt: TGTGCCAGCAGCACTAGCGCGTTCAATGAGCAGTTCTTC; CDR3aa: CASSTSAFNEQFF
d_gene: TRBD1; abundance: .; v_gene: TRBV6-6; j_gene: TRBJ2-2; CDR3nt: TGTGCCATCATGAGGGACAGGGACACCGGGGAGCTGTTTTTT; CDR3aa: CAIMRDRDTGELFF
d_gene: TRBD2; abundance: .; v_gene: TRBV2; j_gene: TRBJ2-7; CDR3nt: TGTGCCAGCGAGGAGCGGGAGCGGGGCGCCGAGCAGTACTTC; CDR3aa: CASEERERGAEQYF
d_gene: TRBD1; abundance: .; v_gene: TRBV7-9; j_gene: TRBJ2-7; CDR3nt: TGTGCCAGCAGCCTCACCGGGACAGGGATATACGAGCAGTACTTC; CDR3aa: CASSLTGTGIYEQYF
d_gene: TRBD1; abundance: .; v_gene: TRBV13; j_gene: TRBJ1-5; CDR3nt: TGTGCCAGCAGCTCCAGGGGGGACGGGGTTCAGCCCCAGCATTTT; CDR3aa: CASSSRGDGVQPQHF